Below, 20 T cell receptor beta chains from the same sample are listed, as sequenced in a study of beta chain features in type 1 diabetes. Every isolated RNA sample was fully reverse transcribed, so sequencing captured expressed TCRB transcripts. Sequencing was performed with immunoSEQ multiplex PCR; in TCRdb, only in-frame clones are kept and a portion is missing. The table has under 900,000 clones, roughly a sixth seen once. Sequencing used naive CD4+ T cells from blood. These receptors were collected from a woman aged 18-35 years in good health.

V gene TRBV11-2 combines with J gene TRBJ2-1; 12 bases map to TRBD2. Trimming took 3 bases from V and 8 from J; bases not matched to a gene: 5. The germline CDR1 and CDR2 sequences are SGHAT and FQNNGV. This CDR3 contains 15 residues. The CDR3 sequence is CASSLTSGSFDEQFF. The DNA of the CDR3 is TGTGCCAGCAGCTTGACTAGCGGGAGCTTTGATGAGCAGTTCTTC.

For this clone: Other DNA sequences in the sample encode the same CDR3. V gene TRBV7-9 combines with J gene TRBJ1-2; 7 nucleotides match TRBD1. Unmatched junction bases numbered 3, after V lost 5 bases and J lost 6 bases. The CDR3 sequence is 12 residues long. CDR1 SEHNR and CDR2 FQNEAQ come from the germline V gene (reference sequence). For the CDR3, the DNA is TGTGCCAGCAGCGCGACAGGGAATGGCTACACCTTC. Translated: CASSATGNGYTF.

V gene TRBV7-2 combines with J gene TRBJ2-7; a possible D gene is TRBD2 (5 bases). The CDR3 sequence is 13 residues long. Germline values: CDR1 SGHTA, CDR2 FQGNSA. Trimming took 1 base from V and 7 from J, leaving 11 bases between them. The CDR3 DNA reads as TGTGCCAGCAGCTTAGACGGACTGGGGGAGCAGTACTTC. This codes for CASSLDGLGEQYF.

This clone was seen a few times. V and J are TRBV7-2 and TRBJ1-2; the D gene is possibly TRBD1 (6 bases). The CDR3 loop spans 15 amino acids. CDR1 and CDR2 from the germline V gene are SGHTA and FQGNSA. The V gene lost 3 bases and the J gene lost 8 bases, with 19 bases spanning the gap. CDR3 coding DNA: TGTGCCAGCAGCTTTAGTGTCGGGGGCGCGGGAGGCTACACCTTC. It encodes CASSFSVGGAGGYTF.

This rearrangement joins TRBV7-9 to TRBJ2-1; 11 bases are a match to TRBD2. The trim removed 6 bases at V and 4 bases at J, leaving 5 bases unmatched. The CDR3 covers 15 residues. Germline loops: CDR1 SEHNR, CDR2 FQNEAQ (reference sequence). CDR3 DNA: TGTGCCAGCAGGCGACTAGCGGGACTATACAATGAGCAGTTCTTC. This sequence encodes CASRRLAGLYNEQFF. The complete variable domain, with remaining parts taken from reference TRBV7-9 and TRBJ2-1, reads DTGVSQNPRHKITKRGQNVTFRCDPISEHNRLYWYRQTLGQGPEFLTYFQNEAQLEKSRLLSDRFSAERPKGSFSTLEIQRTEQGDSAMYLCASRRLAGLYNEQFFGPGTRLTVL.

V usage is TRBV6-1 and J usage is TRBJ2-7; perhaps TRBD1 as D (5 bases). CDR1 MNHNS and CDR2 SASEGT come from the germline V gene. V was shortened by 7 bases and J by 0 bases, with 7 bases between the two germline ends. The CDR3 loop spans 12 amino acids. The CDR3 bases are TGTGCCAGCACAGGGATCTCCTACGAGCAGTACTTC. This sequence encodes CASTGISYEQYF.

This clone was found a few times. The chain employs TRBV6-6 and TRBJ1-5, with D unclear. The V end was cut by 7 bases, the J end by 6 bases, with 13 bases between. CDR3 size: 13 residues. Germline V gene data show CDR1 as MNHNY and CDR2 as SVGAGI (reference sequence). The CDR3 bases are TGTGCCAGCACCCCTTATTTAGGTCAGCCCCAGCATTTT. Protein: CASTPYLGQPQHF.

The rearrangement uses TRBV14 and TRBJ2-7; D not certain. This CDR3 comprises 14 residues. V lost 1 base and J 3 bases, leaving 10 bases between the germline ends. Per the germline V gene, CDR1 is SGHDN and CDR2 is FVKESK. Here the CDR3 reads CASSQGVGGYEQYF. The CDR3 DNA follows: TGTGCCAGCAGCCAAGGGGTGGGCGGCTACGAGCAGTACTTC.

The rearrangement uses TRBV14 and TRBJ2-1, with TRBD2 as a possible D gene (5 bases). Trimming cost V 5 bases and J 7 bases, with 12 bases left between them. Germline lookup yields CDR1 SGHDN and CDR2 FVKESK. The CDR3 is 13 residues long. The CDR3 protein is CASSFRGVNEQFF. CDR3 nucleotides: TGTGCCAGCAGCTTTCGGGGTGTGAATGAGCAGTTCTTC.

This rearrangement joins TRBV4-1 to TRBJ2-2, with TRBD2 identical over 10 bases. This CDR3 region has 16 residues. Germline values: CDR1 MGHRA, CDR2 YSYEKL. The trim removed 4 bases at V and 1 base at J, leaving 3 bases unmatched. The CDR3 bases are TGCGCCAGCAGCCTACTAGCGGGGCAGAACACCGGGGAGCTGTTTTTT. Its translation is CASSLLAGQNTGELFF.

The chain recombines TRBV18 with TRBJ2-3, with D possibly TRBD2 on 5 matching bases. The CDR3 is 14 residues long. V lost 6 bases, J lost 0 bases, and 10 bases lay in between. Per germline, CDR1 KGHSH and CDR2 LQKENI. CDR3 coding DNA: TGTGCCAGCTCCCGGACTTCTAGCACAGATACGCAGTATTTT. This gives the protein CASSRTSSTDTQYF.

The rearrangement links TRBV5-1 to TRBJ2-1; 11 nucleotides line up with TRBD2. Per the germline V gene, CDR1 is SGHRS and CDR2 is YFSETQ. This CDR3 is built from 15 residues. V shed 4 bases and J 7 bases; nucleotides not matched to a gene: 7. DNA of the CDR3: TGCGCCAGCAGCGCACTAGCGGGAGTCGTGAATGAGCAGTTCTTC. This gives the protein CASSALAGVVNEQFF.

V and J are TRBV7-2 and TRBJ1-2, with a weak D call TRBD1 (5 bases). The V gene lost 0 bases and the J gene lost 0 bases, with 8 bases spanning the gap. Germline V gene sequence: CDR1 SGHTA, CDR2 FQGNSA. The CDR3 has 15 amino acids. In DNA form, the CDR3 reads TGTGCCAGCAGCTTAGCGGGACGGTCTAACTATGGCTACACCTTC. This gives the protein CASSLAGRSNYGYTF.

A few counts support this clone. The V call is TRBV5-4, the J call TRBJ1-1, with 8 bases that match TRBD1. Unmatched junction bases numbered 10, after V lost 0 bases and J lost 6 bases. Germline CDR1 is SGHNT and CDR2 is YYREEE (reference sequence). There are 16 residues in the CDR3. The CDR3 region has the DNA TGTGCCAGCAGCTTGGGTGGGCAGGGGGCGACCGCTGAAGCTTTCTTT. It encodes CASSLGGQGATAEAFF.

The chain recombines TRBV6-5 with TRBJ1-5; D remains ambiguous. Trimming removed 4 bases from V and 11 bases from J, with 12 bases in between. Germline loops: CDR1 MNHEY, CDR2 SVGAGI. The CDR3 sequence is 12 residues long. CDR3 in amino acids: CASSSPFSSQHF. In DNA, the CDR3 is TGTGCCAGCAGTTCTCCCTTCTCGTCCCAGCATTTT.

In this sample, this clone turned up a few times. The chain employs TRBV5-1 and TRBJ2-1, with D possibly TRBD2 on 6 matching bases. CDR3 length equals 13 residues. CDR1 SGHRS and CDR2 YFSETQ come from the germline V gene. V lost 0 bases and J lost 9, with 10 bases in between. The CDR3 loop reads CASSLGAGIEQFF. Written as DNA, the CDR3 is TGCGCCAGCAGCTTGGGCGCGGGAATTGAGCAGTTCTTC.

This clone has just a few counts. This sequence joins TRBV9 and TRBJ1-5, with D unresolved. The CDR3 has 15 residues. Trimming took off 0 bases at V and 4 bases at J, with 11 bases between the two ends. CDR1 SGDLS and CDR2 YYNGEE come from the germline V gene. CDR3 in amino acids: CASSVEGRENQPQHF. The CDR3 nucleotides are TGTGCCAGCAGCGTAGAAGGGCGGGAGAATCAGCCCCAGCATTTT.

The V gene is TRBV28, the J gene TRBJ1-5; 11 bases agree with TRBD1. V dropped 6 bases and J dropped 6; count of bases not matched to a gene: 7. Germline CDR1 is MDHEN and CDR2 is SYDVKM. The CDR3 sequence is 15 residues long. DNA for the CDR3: TGTGCCAGCAGATCGGGACAGGGGGTAGGTCAGCCCCAGCATTTT. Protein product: CASRSGQGVGQPQHF.

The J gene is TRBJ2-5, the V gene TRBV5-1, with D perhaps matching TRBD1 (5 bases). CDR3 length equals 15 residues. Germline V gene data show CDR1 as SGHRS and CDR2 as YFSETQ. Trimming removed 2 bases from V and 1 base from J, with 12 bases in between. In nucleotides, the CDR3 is TGCGCCAGCAGCTTCGGGCAGGGCCTCCAAGAGACCCAGTACTTC. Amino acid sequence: CASSFGQGLQETQYF.

In nucleotides, the CDR3 is TGTGCCAGCAGCCGGGCTGGGACAGGGAACACTGAAGCTTTCTTT. This translates into CASSRAGTGNTEAFF. The chain joins TRBV4-2 to TRBJ1-1, with 8 bases identical to TRBD1. CDR3 length: 15 amino acids. Germline V CDR1 and CDR2: LGHNA, YNFKEQ. The junction had 5 bases not matched to a gene; V was cut back by 4 bases and J by 1 base.